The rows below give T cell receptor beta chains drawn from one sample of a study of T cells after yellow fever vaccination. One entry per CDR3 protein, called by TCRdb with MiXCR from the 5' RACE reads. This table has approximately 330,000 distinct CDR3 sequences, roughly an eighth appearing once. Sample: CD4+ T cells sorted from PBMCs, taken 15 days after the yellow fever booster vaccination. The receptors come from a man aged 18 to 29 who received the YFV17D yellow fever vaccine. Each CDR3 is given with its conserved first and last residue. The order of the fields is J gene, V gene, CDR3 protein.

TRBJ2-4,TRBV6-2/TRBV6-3,CAAGRDIQYF
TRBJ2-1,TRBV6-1,CASRTGGGYNEQFF
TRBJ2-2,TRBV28,CASTLSGQGNTGELFF
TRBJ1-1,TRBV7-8,CASSPRLNTEAFF
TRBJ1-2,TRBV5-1,CASSWVGERAYGYTF
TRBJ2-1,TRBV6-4,CASSATGGQGYNEQFF
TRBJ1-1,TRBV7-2,CASSSNYRGTAFF
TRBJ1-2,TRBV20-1,CSAGGEASRNYGYTF
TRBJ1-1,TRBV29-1,CSVDWGGVNTEAFF
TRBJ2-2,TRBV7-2,CASSSRLLGQGRSTGELFF
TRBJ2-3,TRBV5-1,CASSASTGQIPDTQYF
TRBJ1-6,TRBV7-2,CASSLAGTGFKSPLHF
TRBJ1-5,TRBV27,CASSLSRQNQPQHF
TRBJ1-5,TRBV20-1,CSASARGNQPQHF
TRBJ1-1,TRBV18,CASSDGENTEAFF
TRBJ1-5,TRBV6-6,CASNPARDRVDQPQHF
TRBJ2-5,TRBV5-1,CASSLRSGGWETQYF
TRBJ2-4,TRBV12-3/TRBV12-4,CASTSNPGQGKNIQYF
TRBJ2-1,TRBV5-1,CASSRQGYNEQFF
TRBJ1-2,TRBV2,CASRPGQGAYGYTF
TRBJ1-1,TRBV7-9,CASSLFLWETEAFF
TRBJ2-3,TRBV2,CASSEGTTIDTQYF
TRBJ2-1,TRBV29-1,CSGGGFNEQFF
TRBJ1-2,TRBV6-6,CASSPTSDGYTF
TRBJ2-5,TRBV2,CASRGLAGSKTQYF
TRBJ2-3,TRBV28,CASSFGGRTTDTQYF
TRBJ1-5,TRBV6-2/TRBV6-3,CASSPGTGENQPQHF